A single sample is the source of the 25 T cell receptor beta chains below, sequenced in a study of T cell responses to AZD1222 COVID-19 vaccine. Some clones are missing from TCRdb's copy, which holds only in-frame ones; the method was immunoSEQ multiplex PCR. The data show approximately 150,000 clones, around 90% seen once. Here the sequenced sample was peripheral blood, taken 28 days after the second AZD1222 dose. The receptors were gathered from an adult who received the AZD1222 COVID-19 vaccine.

The rearrangement joins TRBV18 to TRBJ2-3, with 7 bases aligning to TRBD1. From germline, CDR1 is KGHSH and CDR2 LQKENI. V was clipped by 3 bases and J by 4 bases; unmatched bases: 13. This CDR3 region has 17 residues. The CDR3 sequence: CASSPSLEGAYSDTQYF. The CDR3 bases are TGTGCCAGCTCACCTAGCCTTGAGGGGGCCTACTCAGATACGCAGTATTTT.

This clone was seen just once. The rearrangement uses TRBV10-1 and TRBJ2-7; 15 bases agree with TRBD2. The CDR3 runs to 18 residues. Per the germline V gene, CDR1 is WNHNN and CDR2 is SYGVQD (reference sequence). Trimming cost V 3 bases and J 0 bases; bases outside gene matches: 6. DNA of the CDR3: TGCGCCAGCAGTGACGGGACTAGCGGGGGGTCGAGCTCCTACGAGCAGTACTTC. It encodes CASSDGTSGGSSSYEQYF.

The gene calls are TRBV7-9 and TRBJ1-4, with TRBD1 matching over 9 bases. This CDR3 spans 14 amino acids. Germline values: CDR1 SEHNR, CDR2 FQNEAQ (reference sequence). The V gene end was trimmed by 4 bases and the J gene end by 8 bases; junction bases not matched to a gene: 5. The CDR3: CASSYTGGGEKLFF. The CDR3 DNA follows: TGTGCCAGCAGCTATACAGGGGGCGGCGAAAAACTGTTTTTT.

As to this clone: The sample contains more than one DNA sequence encoding this CDR3. The gene calls are TRBV29-1 and TRBJ1-3; weak D call: TRBD1 (5 bases). CDR1 SQVTM and CDR2 ANQGSEA come from the germline V gene. V was pared by 3 bases and J by 3 bases, with 9 bases between. The CDR3 is made up of 13 amino acids. CDR3 bases: TGCAGCGTTGATGAAGGGGTTGGAAACACCATATATTTT. Its protein is CSVDEGVGNTIYF. The whole variable domain, remainder taken from reference TRBV29-1 and TRBJ1-3, is SAVISQKPSRDICQRGTSLTIQCQVDSQVTMMFWYRQQPGQSLTLIATANQGSEATYESGFVIDKFPISRPNLTFSTLTVSNMSPEDSSIYLCSVDEGVGNTIYFGEGSWLTVV.

CDR3 residues: CSAITGNYGYTF. As DNA, the CDR3 is TGCAGCGCCATTACAGGGAACTATGGCTACACCTTC. This sequence joins TRBV29-1 and TRBJ1-2; weak D call: TRBD1 (6 bases). Germline CDR1 reads SQVTM; CDR2 reads ANQGSEA. The CDR3 has 12 residues. The germline V and J ends were trimmed by 7 bases and 2 bases, with 11 bases remaining between them.

The chain couples TRBV9 to TRBJ2-3; D may match TRBD1 or TRBD2 (6 bases each). This CDR3 contains 17 residues. Germline CDR1 and CDR2: SGDLS and YYNGEE. V lost 0 bases and J 5 bases, leaving 19 bases between the germline ends. CDR3 residues: CASSVGWSGAGGDTQYF. The CDR3 region has the DNA TGTGCCAGCAGCGTAGGCTGGTCGGGGGCTGGAGGAGATACGCAGTATTTT.

The chain carries TRBV19 and TRBJ1-5; D ambiguous. CDR1 and CDR2 from the germline V gene are LNHDA and SQIVND (reference sequence). Between the trimmed V and J ends, which lost 7 bases and 6 bases, there was a span of 10 bases. This CDR3 is built from 12 residues. The CDR3 DNA is TGTGCCAGTACCCCGGGTAGTCAGCCCCAGCATTTT. Its protein product is CASTPGSQPQHF.

This chain's CDR3 is CASSLSRRTDTQYF. The CDR3 DNA sequence: TGTGCCAGCAGTTTAAGTAGGAGGACAGATACGCAGTATTTT. The V gene is TRBV27, the J gene TRBJ2-3; D is perhaps TRBD2 (5 bases). Trimming took 2 bases from V and 3 from J, leaving 9 bases between them. The CDR3 is made up of 14 amino acids. The germline V gene has CDR1 MNHEY and CDR2 SMNVEV (reference sequence).

The rearrangement links TRBV7-8 to TRBJ1-2; TRBD1 aligns across 10 bases. The CDR3 extends over 17 amino acids. The V gene's germline CDR1 is SGHVS and CDR2 FQNEAQ. J was trimmed by 9 bases and V by 0 bases; bases with no gene match: 13. CDR3 DNA: TGTGCCAGCAGCTTAGCCGGGACAGGGGTTAACTCATTTAGCTACACCTTC. It yields the protein CASSLAGTGVNSFSYTF.

J is TRBJ2-7 and V is TRBV5-1; no clear D. Trimming cost V 2 bases and J 1 base, with 7 bases left between them. CDR1 is SGHRS and CDR2 is YFSETQ in the germline V gene. This CDR3 contains 13 residues. Written as DNA, the CDR3 is TGCGCCAGCAGCTTTCTGGATTCCTACGAGCAGTACTTC. Its protein is CASSFLDSYEQYF.

The chain is built from TRBV29-1 and TRBJ2-2; no reliable D call. The V gene lost 4 bases and the J gene lost 2 bases, with 5 bases spanning the gap. CDR1 SQVTM and CDR2 ANQGSEA come from the germline V gene. The CDR3 sequence is 12 residues long. The CDR3: CSVGQNTGELFF. In DNA, the CDR3 is TGCAGCGTTGGACAAAACACCGGGGAGCTGTTTTTT.

The chain joins TRBV6-1 to TRBJ2-3, with a tentative D call TRBD2 (6 bases). CDR3 length: 17 residues. Deletions cut 0 bases from V and 2 bases from J, with 15 bases between. Germline CDR1 reads MNHNS; CDR2 reads SASEGT. CDR3 nucleotides: TGTGCCAGCAGTGAAGCGCCAGGAGGGACCGTCACAGATACGCAGTATTTT. It translates to CASSEAPGGTVTDTQYF.

The chain is built from TRBV4-1 and TRBJ2-3; the match to TRBD1 covers 8 bases. The CDR3 is 15 amino acids. The germline CDR1 and CDR2 sequences are MGHRA and YSYEKL. V gave up 0 bases and J gave up 7 bases; unmatched junction bases: 6. The CDR3, as DNA: TGCGCCAGCAGCCAAGAGTCCAGGGGGCTAAATACGCAGTATTTT. Residues: CASSQESRGLNTQYF.

The table lists this clone with a few counts. This chain links TRBV7-8 with TRBJ1-2; the D gene is possibly TRBD1 (5 bases). With 5 bases removed from V and 7 bases from J, the gap between germline ends came to 17 bases. Germline CDR1 and CDR2: SGHVS and FQNEAQ. This CDR3 is built from 14 residues. The CDR3 reads CASSTGAGRGGYTF. CDR3 in DNA: TGTGCCAGCAGCACGGGAGCGGGGAGGGGTGGCTACACCTTC.

This clone occurred once. The V gene is TRBV5-4, the J gene TRBJ1-1; D is unresolved. Trimming shortened V by 6 bases and J by 2 bases, and 14 bases separated the two germline ends. The germline CDR1 and CDR2 sequences are SGHNT and YYREEE (reference sequence). The CDR3 runs 14 residues. Here the CDR3 DNA reads TGTGCCAGCATGGACGGGGTCGGTAACACTGAAGCTTTCTTT. Translated, it gives CASMDGVGNTEAFF. Using reference TRBV5-4 and TRBJ1-1 for the parts outside the CDR3, the full variable domain is ETGVTQSPTHLIKTRGQQVTLRCSSQSGHNTVSWYQQALGQGPQFIFQYYREEENGRGNFPPRFSGLQFPNYSSELNVNALELDDSALYLCASMDGVGNTEAFFGQGTRLTVV.

The chain carries TRBV11-2 and TRBJ1-1; tentative D call: TRBD1 (6 bases). Germline V CDR1 and CDR2: SGHAT, FQNNGV. This CDR3 has 15 residues. V was pared by 2 bases and J by 0 bases, with 10 bases between. CDR3 residues: CASSLPRGMNTEAFF. The CDR3 coding sequence is TGTGCCAGCAGCTTACCCAGGGGAATGAACACTGAAGCTTTCTTT. Full variable domain (outside the CDR3, taken from reference TRBV11-2 and TRBJ1-1): EAGVAQSPRYKIIEKRQSVAFWCNPISGHATLYWYQQILGQGPKLLIQFQNNGVVDDSQLPKDRFSAERLKGVDSTLKIQPAKLEDSAVYLCASSLPRGMNTEAFFGQGTRLTVV.

V and J are TRBV5-4 and TRBJ2-3; tentatively, D is TRBD1 (6 bases). Germline CDR1 and CDR2: SGHNT and YYREEE (reference sequence). The CDR3 totals 17 residues. V lost 4 bases and J lost 5, with 23 bases in between. CDR3 protein: CASSPDLRGQPKDTQYF. The CDR3 DNA follows: TGTGCCAGCAGCCCCGACTTACGGGGACAACCCAAAGATACGCAGTATTTT.

V gene TRBV6-2 or TRBV6-3 combines with J gene TRBJ2-7; 11 bases align to TRBD2. Losses at the gene ends were 6 bases for V and 2 bases for J; bases not matched to a gene: 6. CDR1 and CDR2 (germline): MNHEY, SVGEGT. CDR3 length: 15 residues. CDR3 loop: CASSPPTSGAYEQYF. The CDR3 DNA is TGTGCCAGCAGCCCACCGACTAGCGGGGCCTACGAGCAGTACTTC.

This clone was picked up one time. V usage is TRBV3-1 (or the pseudogene TRBV3-2) and J usage is TRBJ1-2; tentative D call: TRBD1 (6 bases). The CDR3 is 12 residues long. CDR1 is LGHDT, CDR2 YNNKEL, per germline (reference sequence). Trimming took 8 bases from V and 6 from J, leaving 13 bases between them. CDR3 coding DNA: TGTGCCAGCGGGCACAGGGCGGATGGCTACACCTTC. As protein: CASGHRADGYTF.

This chain uses TRBV25-1 with TRBJ2-7; D call uncertain. Trimming removed 6 bases from V and 2 bases from J, with 8 bases in between. CDR3 size: 12 residues. Germline CDR1 and CDR2: MGHDK and SYGVNS. CDR3 DNA: TGTGCCAGCAGCGGGCAGCCCTACGAGCAGTACTTC. Translation gives CASSGQPYEQYF.

This chain joins TRBV7-2 and TRBJ2-4, with 7 bases that match TRBD1. CDR1 is SGHTA and CDR2 is FQGNSA in the germline V gene. V lost 2 bases, J lost 7 bases, and 8 bases stayed unmatched. The CDR3 loop spans 15 amino acids. CDR3 residues: CASSLSQGVPNIQYF. CDR3 nucleotide sequence: TGTGCCAGCAGCTTATCCCAGGGGGTCCCTAACATTCAGTACTTC.

This chain joins TRBV12-3 or TRBV12-4 and TRBJ2-1; TRBD1 matches at 7 bases. V lost 7 bases to trimming and J lost 6 bases; unmatched junction nucleotides: 6. This CDR3 has 13 amino acids. The CDR3 here is CASTPDRVNEQFF. CDR3 in DNA: TGTGCCAGCACCCCTGACAGGGTCAATGAGCAGTTCTTC.

The chain employs TRBV4-1 and TRBJ1-6; possibly TRBD1 for D (5 bases). CDR1 is MGHRA, CDR2 YSYEKL, per germline. This CDR3 comprises 15 residues. V was shortened by 1 base and J by 7 bases, with 11 bases between the two germline ends. The CDR3 bases are TGCGCCAGCAGCCAAGTTACGGGGGGGAATTCACCCCTCCACTTT. Translated: CASSQVTGGNSPLHF.

The chain employs TRBV20-1 and TRBJ2-7; D uncertain. The CDR3 has 11 residues. The V gene lost 0 bases and the J gene lost 7 bases, with 7 bases spanning the gap. Per the germline V gene, CDR1 is DFQATT and CDR2 is SNEGSKA (reference sequence). CDR3 coding DNA: TGCAGTGCTAGAGATTTTAGAGAGCAGTACTTC. Amino acids: CSARDFREQYF.

The chain recombines TRBV19 with TRBJ2-7, with 8 positions matching TRBD2. The V segment lost 9 bases and the J segment 5 bases; nucleotides outside the gene matches: 9. From germline, CDR1 is LNHDA and CDR2 SQIVND (reference sequence). This CDR3 spans 13 amino acids. The CDR3 sequence is CASTGGGRNEQYF. The CDR3 DNA reads TGTGCCAGCACCGGGGGGGGTCGGAACGAGCAGTACTTC.